This TCR beta chain was identified during a study of Graves' ophthalmopathy and Graves' hyperthyroidism (dated by TCRdb to the late 2010s). Regarding the study in general: Peripheral blood samples were taken at the time of initial diagnosis, before any treatment was given. For training and testing, the approximately 92 patients in the discovery cohort were randomly divided in a 7:3 ratio. To tell Graves' ophthalmopathy apart from Graves' hyperthyroidism, and to predict which patients would progress to ophthalmopathy, the study relied on TCR beta repertoire signatures. Once sampling was done, hyperthyroidism patients were given methimazole at a starting dose of 30 mg daily, while ophthalmopathy patients were given high-dose intravenous methylprednisolone. The independent validation cohort included roughly 19 hyperthyroidism patients plus 17 patients who later progressed from hyperthyroidism to ophthalmopathy. A discovery set of 100 patients (43 ophthalmopathy, 55 to 60 stable hyperthyroidism) was enrolled to explore V-J signatures distinguishing ophthalmopathy from hyperthyroidism. In total, under 150 blood samples were TCR-sequenced: 40 to 45 ophthalmopathy, under 80 hyperthyroidism and some 17 hyperthyroidism-to-ophthalmopathy patients. T-cell repertoires of thyroid tissue and blood were compared in six hyperthyroidism patients.

The CDR3 holds 10 amino acids from the cysteine to the phenylalanine. CDR3 DNA only is kept here, 30 bases in frame from base 1. Trimming at the junction amounts to 6 bases on V and 8 bases on J, and the germline ends lie 10 bases apart. For CDR1 and CDR2, the germline V gene lists SQVTM and ANQGSEA. Patients with ophthalmopathy had moderately to severely active disease, with a Clinical Activity Score of 3 or more, a NOSPECS grade of 4 or more, and a disease duration of less than 3 months. Patients with other autoimmune diseases, uncontrolled infections, pregnancy or lactation were excluded. Clinical symptoms, serum thyroxine, TRAb, thyroid ultrasound and orbital computed tomography were used for diagnosis. PBMCs were isolated from more than 8 ml of fresh peripheral blood by Ficoll-Paque density gradient centrifugation. Total RNA was extracted with Trizol reagent and quality-checked on an Agilent 2100 Bioanalyzer.

This clonotype has at least ten counts. The target of this receptor is not known. Per-base quality was not reported, and no clone a single base away is much larger than it. What the work shows at the level of the full study, not this receptor alone: In validation, the model predicted ophthalmopathy progression with 55% to 71% sensitivity and 72.22% specificity; more than ten predicted patients were CT-confirmed with GO in a median of around 6.5 months. Most expanded thyroid clonotypes with a frequency above 0.001 also appeared in blood, which suggests that blood repertoires may reflect the immune response in the thyroid. No statistical method was used to predetermine the sample size, and group allocation was not hidden from the investigators. The 13-signature model separated ophthalmopathy from stable hyperthyroidism with around 90% sensitivity and about 84% specificity in cross-validation, and 80%/75% in the test set.

For repertoire sequencing, TCR beta CDR3 regions were amplified from RNA transcripts. A first-round RT-PCR used HTBI primers with the Qiagen OneStep RT-PCR kit, followed by a second-round multiplex PCR, size selection and purification. Libraries were sequenced paired-end with 100 bp reads on an Illumina HiSeq2000. The paper's processing steps were these. SOAPnuke was used for read processing, and reads with adapters, uncalled bases, a mean Phred below 15, or no exact constant-primer or identifier match were discarded. COPE v1.2.5 was used to merge high-quality paired reads. Each unique nucleotide sequence was defined as a clonotype, and clonotypes were aligned to IMGT TRB V, D and J references with MiTCR v1.1. The analysis was limited to V-J combinations with a frequency above 0.0001, which together covered 99% to 99.2% of the repertoires. For each V-J combination, a TCR clonal expansion and chaos score was defined as F50 clonal expansion divided by the chaos observed in the TCRdist matrix. Features were reduced by Welch's t-statistics and random forest to around 13 V-J combinations, which fed a naive Bayes classifier. The similarity between thyroid and blood repertoires was quantified using the Morisita-Horn index. In TCRdb, the public reads were trimmed at Q25 with fastp and aligned with MiXCR, with productive beta chains retained. Rows matching on CDR3 protein sequence are summarized as one entry with the most common DNA and genes. The V and J calls and clone size come from TCRdb's table, not from the authors' own analysis. In all, the sample holds some 390,000 distinct CDR3 sequences, and about a sixth of those were seen once. Together, the top ten hold 1.6% of the sample.

Sample: peripheral blood. The V and J genes are TRBV29-1 and TRBJ1-1, with TRBD1 perhaps the D gene, on 6 matching bases. The source is a woman under 30 with Graves' ophthalmopathy. Donor details come from another sample of the same person, matched by shared clones. The encoded CDR3 is CSVGGQEAFF. In nucleotide form, the sequence is TGCAGCGTAGGGGGGCAGGAAGCTTTCTTT.